This TCR beta chain was profiled in a study of T cell responses to AZD1222 COVID-19 vaccine. Study-wide results and limits: Mostly white British, mostly female donors; authors suggested clonal diversity may be underestimated.

On this clone itself: What it binds is unknown.

Germline lookup yields CDR1 SGHAT and CDR2 FQNNGV. V was clipped by 7 bases and J by 5 bases, with 11 bases between them. The CDR3 is 12 residues long. Sequencing was performed with immunoSEQ multiplex PCR; in TCRdb, only in-frame clones are kept and a portion is missing. Of 130,000 to 150,000 clones in the sample, approximately 88% were seen once. This TCR was recovered from an adult in good health. The sample consisted of peripheral blood, taken on day 0 of AZD1222 vaccination. The chain combines TRBV11-2 with TRBJ1-1, with unresolved D. The CDR3, as DNA: TGTGCCAGCATCCAAGCTTATACTGAAGCTTTCTTT. This gives the protein CASIQAYTEAFF. Full variable domain (remainder filled in from reference TRBV11-2 and TRBJ1-1): EAGVAQSPRYKIIEKRQSVAFWCNPISGHATLYWYQQILGQGPKLLIQFQNNGVVDDSQLPKDRFSAERLKGVDSTLKIQPAKLEDSAVYLCASIQAYTEAFFGQGTRLTVV.